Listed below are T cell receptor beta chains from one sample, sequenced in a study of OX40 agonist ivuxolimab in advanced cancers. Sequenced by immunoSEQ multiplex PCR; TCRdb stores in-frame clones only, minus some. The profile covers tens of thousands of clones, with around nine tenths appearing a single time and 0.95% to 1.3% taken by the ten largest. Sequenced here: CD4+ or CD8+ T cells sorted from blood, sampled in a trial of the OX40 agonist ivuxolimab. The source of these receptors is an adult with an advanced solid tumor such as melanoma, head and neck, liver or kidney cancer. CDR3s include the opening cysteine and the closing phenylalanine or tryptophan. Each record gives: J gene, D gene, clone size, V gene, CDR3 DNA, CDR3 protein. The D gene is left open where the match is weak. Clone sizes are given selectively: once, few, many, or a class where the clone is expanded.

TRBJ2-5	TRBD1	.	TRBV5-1	TGCGCCAGCAGCCCCGGACAGGGGAGACAAGAGACCCAGTACTTC	CASSPGQGRQETQYF
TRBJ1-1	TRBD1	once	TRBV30	TGTGCCTGGAGTGTCCAGGGGGTTACTGAAGCTTTCTTT	CAWSVQGVTEAFF
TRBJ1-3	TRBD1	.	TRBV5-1	TGCGCCAGCAGCTTGGCCGGGACAGCAGGAAACACCATATATTTT	CASSLAGTAGNTIYF
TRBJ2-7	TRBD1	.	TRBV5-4	TGTGCCAGCAGCCTACGGGACAGTTACGAGCAGTACTTC	CASSLRDSYEQYF
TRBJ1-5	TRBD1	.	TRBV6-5	TGTGCCAGCAGTTACTGGGACAGGGGTAGTCATCAGCCCCAGCATTTT	CASSYWDRGSHQPQHF
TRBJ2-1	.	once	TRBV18	TGTGCCAGCTCACCGCCCGCCAATGAGCAGTTCTTC	CASSPPANEQFF
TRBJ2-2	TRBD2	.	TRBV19	TGTGCCAGTCCGAGCGCAGGCGGGAGGGATACCGGGGAGCTGTTTTTT	CASPSAGGRDTGELFF
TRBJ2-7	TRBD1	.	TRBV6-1	TGTGCCAGCAACCGGGACAGGGGCTACGAGCAGTACTTC	CASNRDRGYEQYF
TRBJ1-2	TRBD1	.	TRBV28	TGTGCCAGCCTCACCGGGACAGGGGGCTACACCTTC	CASLTGTGGYTF
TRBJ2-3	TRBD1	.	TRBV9	TGTGCCAGCAGCGGCCAAGCTCAGGGGGGCACAGATACGCAGTATTTT	CASSGQAQGGTDTQYF
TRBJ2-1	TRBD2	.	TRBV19	TGTGCCAGTAGTATGCTAGCGGGAGCCCCTCTCAATGAGCAGTTCTTC	CASSMLAGAPLNEQFF
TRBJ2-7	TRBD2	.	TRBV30	TGTGCCTGTAGCGGGATAAGAGGCTACGAGCAGTACTTC	CACSGIRGYEQYF
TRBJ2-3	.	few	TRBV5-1	TGCGCCAGCAGCATCTCAGGGGATTTAACCACAGATACGCAGTATTTT	CASSISGDLTTDTQYF
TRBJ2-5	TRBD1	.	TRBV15	TGTGCCACCAGCAGAGATTTCGGGACAGGGACCCAAGAGACCCAGTACTTC	CATSRDFGTGTQETQYF
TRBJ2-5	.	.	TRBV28	TGTGCCAGCAGCCAGAGAAGAGAGACCCAGTACTTC	CASSQRRETQYF
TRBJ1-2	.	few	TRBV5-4	TGTGCCAGCAGCTTGGGAGGCTATGGCTACACCTTC	CASSLGGYGYTF
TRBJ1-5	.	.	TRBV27	TGTGCCAGCGCAGGGGTAGGCGGCAATCAGCCCCAGCATTTT	CASAGVGGNQPQHF
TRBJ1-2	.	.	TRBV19	TGTGCCAGTAGTCCCCGCAGCGGCTACACCTTC	CASSPRSGYTF
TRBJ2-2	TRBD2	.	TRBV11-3	TGTGCCAGCAGCTTAGGGGCTAGCGGGAGCATCGGGGAGCTGTTTTTT	CASSLGASGSIGELFF
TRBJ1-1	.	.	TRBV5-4	TGTGCCAGCAGCTTGTATGGCGGCCCCATGAACACTGAAGCTTTCTTT	CASSLYGGPMNTEAFF
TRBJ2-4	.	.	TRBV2	TGTGCCAGCAGTGAATCCCCGTCAGGAGCAAACATTCAGTACTTC	CASSESPSGANIQYF
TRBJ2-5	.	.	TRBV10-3	TGTGCCATCAGTGAGTCCCAGGGAGGCGAGACCCAGTACTTC	CAISESQGGETQYF
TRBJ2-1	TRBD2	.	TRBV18	TGTGCCAGCTCACCGTCGGGACTAGCGAACGTCAATGAGCAGTTCTTC	CASSPSGLANVNEQFF
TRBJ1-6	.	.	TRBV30	TGTGCCTGGTCGAGCCAGAGCTCCTATAATTCACCCCTCCACTTT	CAWSSQSSYNSPLHF
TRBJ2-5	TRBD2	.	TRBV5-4	TGTGCCAGCAGCTTGACTAGCGGGATTGAGACCCAGTACTTC	CASSLTSGIETQYF
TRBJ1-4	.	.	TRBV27	TGTGCCAGCAGTTCCCGCAGCCCGCGGGGTGAAAAACTGTTTTTT	CASSSRSPRGEKLFF
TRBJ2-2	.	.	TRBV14	TGTGCCAGCAGCCCCGGGCCCACCGGGGAGCTGTTTTTT	CASSPGPTGELFF
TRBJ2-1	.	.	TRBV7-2	TGTGCCAGCAGCTCAGGGGGGAGCTACAATGAGCAGTTCTTC	CASSSGGSYNEQFF
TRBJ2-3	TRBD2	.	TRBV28	TGTGCCAGCAGTACACGACTAGCGGGGAGCACAGATACGCAGTATTTT	CASSTRLAGSTDTQYF
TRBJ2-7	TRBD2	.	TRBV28	TGTGCCAGCAAGTCCGGCGGGAGTTTCCACGAGCAGTACTTC	CASKSGGSFHEQYF
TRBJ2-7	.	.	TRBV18	TGTGCCAGCTCACCACCGGACGGGAGCGGTGTCTACGAGCAGTACTTC	CASSPPDGSGVYEQYF
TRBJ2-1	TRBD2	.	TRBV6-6	TGTGCCAGCAGTTACTCCCGCGGGACTACCAATGAGCAGTTCTTC	CASSYSRGTTNEQFF
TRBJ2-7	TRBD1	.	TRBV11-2	TGTGCCAGCAGCATACAACCGGGACAGGGGGCGTACGAGCAGTACTTC	CASSIQPGQGAYEQYF
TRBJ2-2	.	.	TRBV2	TGTGCCAGCAGTGTCAGGGTTAACACCGGGGAGCTGTTTTTT	CASSVRVNTGELFF
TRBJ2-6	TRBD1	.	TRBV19	TGTGCCAGTAGGACCGGGACAGGGACGGGTGGGGCCAACGTCCTGACTTTC	CASRTGTGTGGANVLTF
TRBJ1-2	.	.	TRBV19	TGTGCCAGTAGAAACAGGGAGACCTATGGCTACACCTTC	CASRNRETYGYTF
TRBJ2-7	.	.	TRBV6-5	TGTGCCAGCAGTCTAACGGCGACTTCCTACGAGCAGTACTTC	CASSLTATSYEQYF
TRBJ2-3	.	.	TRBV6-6	TGTGCCTCAACCCAGGCAGGTACGCAGTATTTT	CASTQAGTQYF
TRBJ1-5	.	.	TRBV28	TGTGCCAGCAGTTGGGCAGGGTCTTATAGCAATCAGCCCCAGCATTTT	CASSWAGSYSNQPQHF
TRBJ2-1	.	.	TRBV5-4	TGTGCCAGCAGCTTGGCAGGAAGACAGGATTACAATGAGCAGTTCTTC	CASSLAGRQDYNEQFF
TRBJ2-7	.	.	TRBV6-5	TGTGCCAGCGGAACAGGATACGAGCAGTACTTC	CASGTGYEQYF
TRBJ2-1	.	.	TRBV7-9	TGTGCCAGCAGATCAGCGGGCACAGACGCCTACAATGAGCAGTTCTTC	CASRSAGTDAYNEQFF
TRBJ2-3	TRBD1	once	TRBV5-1	TGCGCCAGCAGCTTGCGAGGGGGCGACGGAGATACGCAGTATTTT	CASSLRGGDGDTQYF
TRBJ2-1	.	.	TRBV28	TGTGCCAGCGTCGGAAACAGCAATGAGCAGTTCTTC	CASVGNSNEQFF
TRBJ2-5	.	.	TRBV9	TGTGCCAGCAGCGTAGGGCTAGGAGGCGGTCGGGAGACCCAGTACTTC	CASSVGLGGGRETQYF
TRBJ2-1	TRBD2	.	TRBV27	TGTGCCAGCAGTTTTAGACTAGCGGGAGAGAATGAGCAGTTCTTC	CASSFRLAGENEQFF
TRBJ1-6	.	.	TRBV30	TGTGCCTGGAGTGAGAATTCACCCCTCCACTTT	CAWSENSPLHF
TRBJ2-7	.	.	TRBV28	TGTGCCAGCAGTTCGCCGCAAACCTACGAGCAGTACTTC	CASSSPQTYEQYF
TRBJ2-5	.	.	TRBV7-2	TGTGCCAGCAGTCCTCGCGAAAGTGGAACGCGGACCCAGTACTTC	CASSPRESGTRTQYF
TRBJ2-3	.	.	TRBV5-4	TGTGCCAGCAGCGCAATCGGACGGGGAGATACGCAGTATTTT	CASSAIGRGDTQYF
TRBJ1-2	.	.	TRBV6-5	TGTGCCAGCAGTTTCGGGGGGCCCTATGGCTACACCTTC	CASSFGGPYGYTF
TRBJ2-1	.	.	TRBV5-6	TGTGCCAGCAGCTTCTGGGGGGCAAGGGAGCAGTTCTTC	CASSFWGAREQFF
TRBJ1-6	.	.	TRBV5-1	TGCGCCAGCAGCTTGGTGGCAGAAAATAATTCACCCCTCCACTTT	CASSLVAENNSPLHF
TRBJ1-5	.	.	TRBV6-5	TGTGCCAGCAGTTACAGGGTAAGCAATCAGCCCCAGCATTTT	CASSYRVSNQPQHF